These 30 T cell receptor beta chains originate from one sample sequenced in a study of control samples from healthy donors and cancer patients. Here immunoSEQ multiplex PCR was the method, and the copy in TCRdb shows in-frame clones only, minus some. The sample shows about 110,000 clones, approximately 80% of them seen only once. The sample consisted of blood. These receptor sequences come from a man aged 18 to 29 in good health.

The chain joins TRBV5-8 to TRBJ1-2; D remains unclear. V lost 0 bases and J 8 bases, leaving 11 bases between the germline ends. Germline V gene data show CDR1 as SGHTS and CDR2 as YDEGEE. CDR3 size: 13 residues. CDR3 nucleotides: TGTGCCAGCAGCTTGGTCAAGGCGGGAGGCTACACCTTC. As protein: CASSLVKAGGYTF.

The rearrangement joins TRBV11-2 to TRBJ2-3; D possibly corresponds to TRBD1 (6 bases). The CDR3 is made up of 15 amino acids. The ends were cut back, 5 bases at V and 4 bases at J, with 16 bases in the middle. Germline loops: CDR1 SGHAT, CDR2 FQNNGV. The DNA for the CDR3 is TGTGCCAGCAGCCTAACCCAGGCAGGGGCAGATACGCAGTATTTT. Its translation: CASSLTQAGADTQYF.

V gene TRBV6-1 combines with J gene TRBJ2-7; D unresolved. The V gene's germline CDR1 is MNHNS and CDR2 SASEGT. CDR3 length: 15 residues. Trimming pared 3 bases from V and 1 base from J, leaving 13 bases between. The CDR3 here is CASSEQFEASYEQYV. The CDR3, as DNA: TGTGCCAGCAGTGAGCAATTCGAGGCATCCTACGAGCAGTACGTC.

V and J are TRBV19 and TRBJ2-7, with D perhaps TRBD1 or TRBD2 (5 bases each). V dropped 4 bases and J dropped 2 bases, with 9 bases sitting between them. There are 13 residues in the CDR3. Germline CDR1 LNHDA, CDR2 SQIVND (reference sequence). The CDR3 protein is CASSRDGAYEQYF. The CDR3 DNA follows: TGTGCCAGTAGTAGGGACGGAGCCTACGAGCAGTACTTC.

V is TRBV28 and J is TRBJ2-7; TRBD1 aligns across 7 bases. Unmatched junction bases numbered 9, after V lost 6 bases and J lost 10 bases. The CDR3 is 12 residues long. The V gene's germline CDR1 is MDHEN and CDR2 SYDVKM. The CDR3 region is CASSATGARQYF. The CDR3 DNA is TGTGCCAGCAGCGCAACAGGGGCCCGACAGTACTTC.

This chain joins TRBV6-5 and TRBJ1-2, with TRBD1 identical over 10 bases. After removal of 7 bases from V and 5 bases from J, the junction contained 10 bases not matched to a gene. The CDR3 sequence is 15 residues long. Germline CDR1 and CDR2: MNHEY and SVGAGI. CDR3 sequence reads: CASNSGQGVGYGYTF. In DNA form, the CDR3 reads TGTGCCAGCAATTCCGGACAGGGGGTTGGATATGGCTACACCTTC.

The CDR3 spells CASSPTGGAGANVLTF. The CDR3 region has the DNA TGTGCCAGCAGCCCGACAGGGGGCGCTGGGGCCAACGTCCTGACTTTC. This chain connects TRBV7-2 to TRBJ2-6; 10 nucleotides line up with TRBD1. V shed 5 bases and J 2 bases; nucleotides not matched to a gene: 3. Germline V gene sequence: CDR1 SGHTA, CDR2 FQGNSA. CDR3 length: 16 residues.

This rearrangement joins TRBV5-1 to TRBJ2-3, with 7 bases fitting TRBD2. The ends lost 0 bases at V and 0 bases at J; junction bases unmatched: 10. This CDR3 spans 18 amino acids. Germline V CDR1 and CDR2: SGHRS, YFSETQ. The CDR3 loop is CASSLGHAPGGSTDTQYF. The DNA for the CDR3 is TGCGCCAGCAGCTTGGGACATGCGCCGGGGGGTAGCACAGATACGCAGTATTTT. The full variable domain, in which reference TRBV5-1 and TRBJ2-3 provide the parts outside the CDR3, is KAGVTQTPRYLIKTRGQQVTLSCSPISGHRSVSWYQQTPGQGLQFLFEYFSETQRNKGNFPGRFSGRQFSNSRSEMNVSTLELGDSALYLCASSLGHAPGGSTDTQYFGPGTRLTVL.

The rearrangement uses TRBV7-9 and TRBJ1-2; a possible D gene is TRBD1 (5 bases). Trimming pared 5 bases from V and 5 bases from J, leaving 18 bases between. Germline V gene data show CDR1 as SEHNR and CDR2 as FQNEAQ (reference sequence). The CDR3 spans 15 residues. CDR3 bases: TGTGCCAGCAGCGGAAACGACAGAATACAATATGGCTACACCTTC. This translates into CASSGNDRIQYGYTF.

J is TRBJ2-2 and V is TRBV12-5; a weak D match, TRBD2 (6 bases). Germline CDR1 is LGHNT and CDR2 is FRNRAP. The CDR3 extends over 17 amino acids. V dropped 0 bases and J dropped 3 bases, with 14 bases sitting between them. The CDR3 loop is CASGLVVRRADTGELFF. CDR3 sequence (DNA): TGTGCTAGTGGTTTGGTAGTGAGGAGGGCGGACACCGGGGAGCTGTTTTTT.

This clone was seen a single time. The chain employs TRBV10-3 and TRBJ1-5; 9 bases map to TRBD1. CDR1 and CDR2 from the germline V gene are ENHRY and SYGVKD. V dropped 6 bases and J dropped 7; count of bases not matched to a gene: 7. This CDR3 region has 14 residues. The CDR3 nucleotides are TGTGCCATCAGCGAAACAGGGGGCGAACAGCCCCAGCATTTT. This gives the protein CAISETGGEQPQHF.

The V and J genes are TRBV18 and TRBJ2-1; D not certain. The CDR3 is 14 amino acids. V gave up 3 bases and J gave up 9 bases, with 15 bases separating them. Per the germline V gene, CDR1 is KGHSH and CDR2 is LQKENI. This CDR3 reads CASSPTGPSGEQFF. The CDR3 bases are TGTGCCAGCTCACCCACCGGGCCTTCGGGTGAGCAGTTCTTC.

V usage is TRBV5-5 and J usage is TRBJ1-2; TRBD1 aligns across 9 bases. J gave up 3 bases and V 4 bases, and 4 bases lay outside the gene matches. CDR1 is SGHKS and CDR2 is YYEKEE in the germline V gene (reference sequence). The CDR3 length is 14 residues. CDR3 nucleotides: TGTGCCAGCAGCAGGACAGGGGTAGACTATGGCTACACCTTC. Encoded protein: CASSRTGVDYGYTF.

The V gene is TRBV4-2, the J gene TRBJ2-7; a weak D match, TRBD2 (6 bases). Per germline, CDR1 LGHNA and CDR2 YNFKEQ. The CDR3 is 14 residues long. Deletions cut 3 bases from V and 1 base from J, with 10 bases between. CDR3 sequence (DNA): TGTGCCAGCAGCCAGGTAGCGGATTCCTACGAGCAGTACTTC. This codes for CASSQVADSYEQYF.

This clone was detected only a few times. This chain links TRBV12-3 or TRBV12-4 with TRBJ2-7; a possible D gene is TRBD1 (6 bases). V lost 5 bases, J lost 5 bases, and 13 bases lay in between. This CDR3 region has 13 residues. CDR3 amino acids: CASSLTGSHEQYV. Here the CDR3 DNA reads TGTGCCAGCAGTCTCACAGGGTCCCACGAGCAGTACGTC.

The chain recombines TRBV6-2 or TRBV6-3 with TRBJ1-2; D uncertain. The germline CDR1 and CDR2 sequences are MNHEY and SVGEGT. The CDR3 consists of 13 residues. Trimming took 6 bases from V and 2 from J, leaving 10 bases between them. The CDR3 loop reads CASSLLGNYGYTF. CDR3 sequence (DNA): TGTGCCAGCAGCCTCTTAGGAAACTATGGCTACACCTTC.

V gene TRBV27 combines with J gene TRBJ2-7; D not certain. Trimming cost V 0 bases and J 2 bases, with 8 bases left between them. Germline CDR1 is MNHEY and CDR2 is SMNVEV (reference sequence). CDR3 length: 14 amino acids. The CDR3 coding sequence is TGTGCCAGCAGTTTATCGATGCAGGCCTACGAGCAGTACGTC. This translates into CASSLSMQAYEQYV.

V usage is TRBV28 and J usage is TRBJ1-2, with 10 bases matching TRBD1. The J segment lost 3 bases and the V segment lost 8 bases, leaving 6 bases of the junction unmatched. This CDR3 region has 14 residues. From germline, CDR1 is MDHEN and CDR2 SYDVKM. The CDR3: CASWDRGLDYGYTF. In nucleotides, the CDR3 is TGTGCCAGCTGGGACAGGGGACTAGACTATGGCTACACCTTC.

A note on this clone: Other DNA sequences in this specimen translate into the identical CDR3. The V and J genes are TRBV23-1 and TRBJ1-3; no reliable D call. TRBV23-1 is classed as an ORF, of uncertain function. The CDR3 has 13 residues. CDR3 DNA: TGCGCTAAGAATGGGGTGGGCGGAAACACCATATATTTT. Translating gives CAKNGVGGNTIYF.

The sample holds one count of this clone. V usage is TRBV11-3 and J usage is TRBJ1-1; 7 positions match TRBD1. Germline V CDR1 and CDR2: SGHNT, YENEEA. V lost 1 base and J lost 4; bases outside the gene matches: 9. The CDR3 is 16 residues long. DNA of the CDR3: TGTGCCAGCAGCTTAGGCGCAGGGGGGGGTCGCACTGAAGCTTTCTTT. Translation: CASSLGAGGGRTEAFF.

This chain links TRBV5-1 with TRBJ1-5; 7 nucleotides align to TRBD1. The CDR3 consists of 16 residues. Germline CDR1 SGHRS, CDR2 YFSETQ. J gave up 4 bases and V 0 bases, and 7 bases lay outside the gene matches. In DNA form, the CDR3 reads TGCGCCAGCAGCTTGGATGTCAGGGGGACGAATCAGCCCCAGCATTTT. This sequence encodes CASSLDVRGTNQPQHF.

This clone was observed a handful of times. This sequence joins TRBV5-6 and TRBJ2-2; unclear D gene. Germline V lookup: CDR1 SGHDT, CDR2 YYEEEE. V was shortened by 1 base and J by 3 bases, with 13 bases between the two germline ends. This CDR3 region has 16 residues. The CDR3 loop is CASSLRGPRHTGELFF. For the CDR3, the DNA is TGTGCCAGCAGCTTGCGTGGTCCTAGACACACCGGGGAGCTGTTTTTT. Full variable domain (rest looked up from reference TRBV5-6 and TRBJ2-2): DAGVTQSPTHLIKTRGQQVTLRCSPKSGHDTVSWYQQALGQGPQFIFQYYEEEERQRGNFPDRFSGHQFPNYSSELNVNALLLGDSALYLCASSLRGPRHTGELFFGEGSRLTVL.

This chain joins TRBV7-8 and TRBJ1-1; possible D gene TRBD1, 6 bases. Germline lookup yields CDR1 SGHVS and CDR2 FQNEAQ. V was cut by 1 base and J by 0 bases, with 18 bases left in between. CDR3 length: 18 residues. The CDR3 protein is CASSLELRGGTLNTEAFF. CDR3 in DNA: TGTGCCAGCAGCTTAGAGCTTCGGGGCGGGACACTGAACACTGAAGCTTTCTTT. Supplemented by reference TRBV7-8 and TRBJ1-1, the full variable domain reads GAGVSQSPRYKVAKRGQDVALRCDPISGHVSLFWYQQALGQGPEFLTYFQNEAQLDKSGLPSDRFFAERPEGSVSTLKIQRTQQEDSAVYLCASSLELRGGTLNTEAFFGQGTRLTVV.

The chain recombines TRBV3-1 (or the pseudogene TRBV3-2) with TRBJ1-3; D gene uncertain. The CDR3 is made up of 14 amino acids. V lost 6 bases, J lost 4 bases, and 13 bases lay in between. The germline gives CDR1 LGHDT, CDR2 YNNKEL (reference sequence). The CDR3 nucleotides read TGTGCCAGCAGTCAACGGGGTGCCGGAAACACCATATATTTT. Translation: CASSQRGAGNTIYF.

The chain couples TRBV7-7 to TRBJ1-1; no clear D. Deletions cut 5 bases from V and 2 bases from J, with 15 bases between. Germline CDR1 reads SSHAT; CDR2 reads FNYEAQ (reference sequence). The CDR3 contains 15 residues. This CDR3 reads CASSPYLGVNTEAFF. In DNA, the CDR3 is TGTGCCAGCAGCCCCTACCTCGGGGTTAACACTGAAGCTTTCTTT.

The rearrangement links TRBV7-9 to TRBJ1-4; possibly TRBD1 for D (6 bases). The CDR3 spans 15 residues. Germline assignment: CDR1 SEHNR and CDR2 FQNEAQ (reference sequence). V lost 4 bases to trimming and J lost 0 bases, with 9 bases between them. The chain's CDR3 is CASSSDRPTNEKLFF. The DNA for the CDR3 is TGTGCCAGCAGCTCGGACAGACCAACTAATGAAAAACTGTTTTTT.

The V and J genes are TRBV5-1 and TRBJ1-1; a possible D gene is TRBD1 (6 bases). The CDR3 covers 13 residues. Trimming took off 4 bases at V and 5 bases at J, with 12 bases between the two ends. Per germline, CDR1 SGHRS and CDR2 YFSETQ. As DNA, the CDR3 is TGCGCCAGCAGCCGTACAGGGAAAACTGAAGCTTTCTTT. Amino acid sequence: CASSRTGKTEAFF.

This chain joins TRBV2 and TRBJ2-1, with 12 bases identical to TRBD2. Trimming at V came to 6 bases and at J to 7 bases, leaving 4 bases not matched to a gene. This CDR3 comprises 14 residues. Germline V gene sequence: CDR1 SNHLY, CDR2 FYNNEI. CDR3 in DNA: TGTGCCAGCAGATCTAGCGGGGGGGAAAATGAGCAGTTCTTC. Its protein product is CASRSSGGENEQFF.

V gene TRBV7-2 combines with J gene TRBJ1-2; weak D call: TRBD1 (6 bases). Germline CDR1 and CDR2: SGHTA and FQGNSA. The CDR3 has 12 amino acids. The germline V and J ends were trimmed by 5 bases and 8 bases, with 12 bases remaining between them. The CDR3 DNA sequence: TGTGCCAGCAGCCGAACAGGGTACGGCTACACCTTC. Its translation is CASSRTGYGYTF.

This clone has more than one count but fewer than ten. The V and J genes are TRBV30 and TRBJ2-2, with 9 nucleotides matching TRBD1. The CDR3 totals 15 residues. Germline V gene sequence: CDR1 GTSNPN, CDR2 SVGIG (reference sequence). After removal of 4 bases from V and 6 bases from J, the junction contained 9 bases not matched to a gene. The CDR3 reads CAWNPGQGGPGELFF. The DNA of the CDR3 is TGTGCCTGGAACCCGGGACAGGGAGGTCCCGGGGAGCTGTTTTTT.